The clone carrying this TCR beta chain was observed a single time. Clones were sequenced by immunoSEQ multiplex PCR, and TCRdb holds only the in-frame ones, with some missing. The sample lists approximately 2,100 clones, over 70% occurring once. This entry comes from a study of OX40 agonist ivuxolimab in advanced cancers. Germline lookup yields CDR1 MNHEY and CDR2 SMNVEV (reference sequence). The CDR3 runs 14 residues. The V segment lost 4 bases and the J segment 11 bases; nucleotides outside the gene matches: 7. The sample was CD4+ or CD8+ T cells sorted from blood, taken in a trial of the OX40 agonist ivuxolimab. The chain combines TRBV27 with TRBJ1-6; TRBD1 matches 8 bases. The receptor's source is an adult with an advanced solid tumor such as melanoma, head and neck, liver or kidney cancer. The CDR3 reads CASSSGQGSTPLHF. DNA for the CDR3: TGTGCCAGCAGTTCCGGACAGGGTTCGACACCCCTCCACTTT.